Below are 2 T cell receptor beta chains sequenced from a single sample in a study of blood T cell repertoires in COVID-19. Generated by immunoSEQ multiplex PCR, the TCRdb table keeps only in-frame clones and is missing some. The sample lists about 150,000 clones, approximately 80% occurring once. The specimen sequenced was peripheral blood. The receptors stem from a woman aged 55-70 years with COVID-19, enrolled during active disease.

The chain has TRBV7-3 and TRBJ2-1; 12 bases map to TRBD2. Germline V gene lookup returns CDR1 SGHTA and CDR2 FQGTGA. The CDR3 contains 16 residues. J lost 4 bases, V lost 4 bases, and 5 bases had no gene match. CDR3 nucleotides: TGTGCCAGCAGCTCACTAGCGGGGGGCGCTTACAATGAGCAGTTCTTC. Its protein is CASSSLAGGAYNEQFF.

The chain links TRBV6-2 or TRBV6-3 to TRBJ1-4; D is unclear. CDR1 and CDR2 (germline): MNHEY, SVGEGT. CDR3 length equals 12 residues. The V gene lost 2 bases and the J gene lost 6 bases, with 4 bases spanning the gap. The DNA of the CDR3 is TGTGCCAGCAGTTACCCTCATGAAAAACTGTTTTTT. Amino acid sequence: CASSYPHEKLFF.